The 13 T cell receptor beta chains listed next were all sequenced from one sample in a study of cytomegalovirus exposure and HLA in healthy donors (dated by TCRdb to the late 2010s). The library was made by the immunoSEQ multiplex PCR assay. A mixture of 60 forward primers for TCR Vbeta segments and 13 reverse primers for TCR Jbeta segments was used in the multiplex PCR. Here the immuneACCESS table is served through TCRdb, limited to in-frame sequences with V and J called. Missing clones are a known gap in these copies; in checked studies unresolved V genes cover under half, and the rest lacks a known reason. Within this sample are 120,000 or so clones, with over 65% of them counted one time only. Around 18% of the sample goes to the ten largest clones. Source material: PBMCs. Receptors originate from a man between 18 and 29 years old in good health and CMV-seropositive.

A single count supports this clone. The DNA of the CDR3 is TGTGCCAGCAGTTACTTCCAGGGGGCGAGAAACACCATATATTTT. It translates to CASSYFQGARNTIYF. J is TRBJ1-3 and V is TRBV6-5; TRBD1 matches 8 bases. Looked up from germline, CDR1 is MNHEY and CDR2 is SVGAGI. This CDR3 has 15 amino acids. The V and J ends lost 1 base and 5 bases, in that order; junction bases with no gene match: 4.

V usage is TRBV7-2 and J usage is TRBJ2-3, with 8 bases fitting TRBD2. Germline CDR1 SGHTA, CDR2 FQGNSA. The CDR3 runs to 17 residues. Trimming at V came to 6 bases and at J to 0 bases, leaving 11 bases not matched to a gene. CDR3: CASSPNGGALSTDTQYF. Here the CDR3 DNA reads TGTGCCAGCAGTCCTAACGGGGGGGCCCTCAGCACAGATACGCAGTATTTT.

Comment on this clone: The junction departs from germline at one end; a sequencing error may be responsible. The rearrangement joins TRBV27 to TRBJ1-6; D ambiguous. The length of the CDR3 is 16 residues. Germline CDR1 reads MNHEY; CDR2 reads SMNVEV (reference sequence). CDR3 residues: CASSLAEPSYNSPLHF. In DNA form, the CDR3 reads TGTGCCAGCAGTTTAGCTGAACCCTCCTATAATTCCCCCCTCCACTTT.

CDR3 sequence: CASSLRSGDVNYGYTF. The CDR3 DNA reads TGTGCCAGCAGCTTGAGGTCAGGGGACGTCAACTATGGCTACACCTTC. The chain recombines TRBV5-4 with TRBJ1-2, with a possible D match to TRBD1 (6 bases). V was trimmed by 1 base and J by 2 bases, leaving 15 bases between them. CDR3 size: 16 residues. Germline-derived CDR1 and CDR2 are SGHNT and YYREEE (reference sequence).

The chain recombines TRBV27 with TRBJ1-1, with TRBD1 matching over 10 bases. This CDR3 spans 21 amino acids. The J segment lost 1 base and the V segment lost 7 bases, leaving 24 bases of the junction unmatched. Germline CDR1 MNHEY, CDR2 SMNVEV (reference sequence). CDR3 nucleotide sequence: TGTGCCAGCAATTACCTAGGACCGGGACAGGGGAATCTCGGCGGGAACACTGAAGCTTTCTTT. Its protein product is CASNYLGPGQGNLGGNTEAFF.

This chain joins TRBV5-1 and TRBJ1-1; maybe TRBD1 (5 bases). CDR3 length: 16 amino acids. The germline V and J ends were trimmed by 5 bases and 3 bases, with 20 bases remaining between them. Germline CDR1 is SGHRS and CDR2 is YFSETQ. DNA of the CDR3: TGCGCCAGCAGGCTCGTGGGGGTGGGGGACTACACTGAAGCTTTCTTT. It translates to CASRLVGVGDYTEAFF.

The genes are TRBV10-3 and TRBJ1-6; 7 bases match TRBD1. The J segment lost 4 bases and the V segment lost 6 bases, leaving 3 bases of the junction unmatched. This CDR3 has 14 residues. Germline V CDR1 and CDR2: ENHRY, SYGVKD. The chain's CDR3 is CAIREQGYNSPLHF. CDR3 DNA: TGTGCCATCAGAGAACAGGGGTATAATTCACCCCTCCACTTT.

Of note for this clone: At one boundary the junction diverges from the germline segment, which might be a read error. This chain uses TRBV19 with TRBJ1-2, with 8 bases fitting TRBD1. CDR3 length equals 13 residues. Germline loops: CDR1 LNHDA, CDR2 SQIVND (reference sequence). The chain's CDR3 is CASSLDRGSGYTF. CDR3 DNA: TGTGCCAGTAGTTTAGACAGGGGCTCTGGCTACACCTTC.

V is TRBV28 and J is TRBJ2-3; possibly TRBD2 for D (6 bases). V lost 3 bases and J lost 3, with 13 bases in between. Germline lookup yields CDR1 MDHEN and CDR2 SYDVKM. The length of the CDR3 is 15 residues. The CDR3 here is CASSFSGGATDTQYF. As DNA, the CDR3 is TGTGCCAGCAGTTTCTCCGGGGGTGCGACAGATACGCAGTATTTT.

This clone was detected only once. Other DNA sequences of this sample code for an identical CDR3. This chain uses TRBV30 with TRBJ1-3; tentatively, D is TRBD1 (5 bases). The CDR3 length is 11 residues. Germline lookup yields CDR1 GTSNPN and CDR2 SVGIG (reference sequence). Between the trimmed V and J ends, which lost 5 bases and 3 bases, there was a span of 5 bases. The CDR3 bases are TGTGCCTGGGACAGTGGAAACACCATATATTTT. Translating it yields CAWDSGNTIYF.

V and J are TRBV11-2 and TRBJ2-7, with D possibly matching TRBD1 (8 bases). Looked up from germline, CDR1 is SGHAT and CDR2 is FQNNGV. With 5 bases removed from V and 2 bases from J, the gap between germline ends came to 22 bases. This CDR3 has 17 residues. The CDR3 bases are TGTGCCAGCAGCCCTACAGGGGGGGCAGGACGTCCCTACGAGCAGTACTTC. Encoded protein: CASSPTGGAGRPYEQYF.

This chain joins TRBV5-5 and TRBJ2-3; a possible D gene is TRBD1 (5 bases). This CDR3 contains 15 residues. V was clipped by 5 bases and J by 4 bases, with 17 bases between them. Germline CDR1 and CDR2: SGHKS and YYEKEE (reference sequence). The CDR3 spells CASSLDDQGPDTQYF. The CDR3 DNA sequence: TGTGCCAGCAGTCTGGACGATCAGGGCCCAGATACGCAGTATTTT.

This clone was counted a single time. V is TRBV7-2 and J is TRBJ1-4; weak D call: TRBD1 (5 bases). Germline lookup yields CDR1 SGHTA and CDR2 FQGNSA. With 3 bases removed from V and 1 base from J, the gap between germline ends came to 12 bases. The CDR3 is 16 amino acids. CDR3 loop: CASSFRAVGTNEKLFF. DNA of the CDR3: TGTGCCAGCAGCTTCAGGGCGGTGGGAACTAATGAAAAACTGTTTTTT.